This T cell receptor beta chain came from a study of molecular identifiers for immune sequencing clone quantification. Each CDR3 protein gets one entry after TCRdb re-called the PCR reads with MiXCR. The repertoire has about 640,000 distinct CDR3 sequences, 20% of them found once; the top ten carry around 0.9%. This clonotype was seen repeatedly, ten times or more. The length of the CDR3 is 14 residues. V was cut by 4 bases and J by 2 bases, with 11 bases left in between. The germline V gene encodes CDR1 MDHEN and CDR2 SYDVKM. This chain uses TRBV28 with TRBJ1-2; D not resolved. The sequence was collected from a human donor in good health. Some libraries in this study had Jurkat cell RNA spiked in. Sequences were obtained from naive CD8+ T cells from blood, with Jurkat cell RNA spiked in. Subset described: FACS-sorted CD8+CD4-CCR7+CD45RA+ naive T cells. The DNA for the CDR3 is TGTGCCAGCAGTTCCCGCGGAGGGAACTATGGCTACACCTTC. Its protein is CASSSRGGNYGYTF.